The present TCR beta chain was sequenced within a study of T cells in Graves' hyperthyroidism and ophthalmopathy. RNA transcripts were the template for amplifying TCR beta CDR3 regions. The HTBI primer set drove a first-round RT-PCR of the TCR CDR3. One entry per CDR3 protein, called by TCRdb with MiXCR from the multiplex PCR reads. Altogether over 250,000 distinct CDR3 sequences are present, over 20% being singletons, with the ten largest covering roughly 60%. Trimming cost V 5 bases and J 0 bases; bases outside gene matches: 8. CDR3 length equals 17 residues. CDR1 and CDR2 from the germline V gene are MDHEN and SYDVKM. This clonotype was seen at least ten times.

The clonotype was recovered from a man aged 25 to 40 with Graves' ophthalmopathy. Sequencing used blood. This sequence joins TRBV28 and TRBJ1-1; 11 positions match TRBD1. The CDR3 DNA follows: TGTGCCAGCAGTAAACGGACAGGGGGCAGGTTGAACACTGAAGCTTTCTTT. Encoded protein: CASSKRTGGRLNTEAFF.